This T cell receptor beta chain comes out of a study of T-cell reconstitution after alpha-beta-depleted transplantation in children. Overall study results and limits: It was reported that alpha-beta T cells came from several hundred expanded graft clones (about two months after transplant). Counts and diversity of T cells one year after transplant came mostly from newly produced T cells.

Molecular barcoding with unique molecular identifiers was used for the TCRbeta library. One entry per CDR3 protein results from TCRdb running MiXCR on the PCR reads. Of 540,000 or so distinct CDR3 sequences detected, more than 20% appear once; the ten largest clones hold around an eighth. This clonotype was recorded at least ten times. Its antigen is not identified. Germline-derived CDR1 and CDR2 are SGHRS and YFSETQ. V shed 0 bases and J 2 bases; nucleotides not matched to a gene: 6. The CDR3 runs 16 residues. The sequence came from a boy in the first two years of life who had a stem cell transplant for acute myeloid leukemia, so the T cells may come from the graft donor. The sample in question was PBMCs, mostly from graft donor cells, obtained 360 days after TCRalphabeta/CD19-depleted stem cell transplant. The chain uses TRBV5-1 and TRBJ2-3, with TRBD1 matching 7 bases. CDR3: CASSLERGLNTDTQYF. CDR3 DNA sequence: TGCGCCAGCAGCTTGGAAAGGGGGCTAAACACAGATACGCAGTATTTT.